This T cell receptor (beta chain) was profiled in a study of blood T cell repertoires in COVID-19. Whole-study context: Sites across the United States, Italy and Spain contributed samples from acute and convalescent COVID-19.

Profiled with immunoSEQ multiplex PCR; TCRdb holds only in-frame clones, not every one. In the table there are roughly 250,000 clones, about 88% of which are singletons. With V trimmed by 7 bases and J by 5 bases, 12 bases remained unmatched. Germline V lookup: CDR1 MNHEY, CDR2 SVGAGI. There are 15 residues in the CDR3. Individuals drawn from approximately 26 US areas were about 18 to 89 years old. Participants were placed into cohorts based on the clinical history they reported. Sequencing was performed on PBMCs or T cells enriched from blood (not recorded which). The TCR comes from a woman between 45 and 65 years old who had recovered from COVID-19. The chain links TRBV6-5 to TRBJ1-2, with 8 bases matching TRBD1. CDR3 sequence: CASTNLPGGSYGYTF. DNA of the CDR3: TGTGCCAGCACCAACCTTCCAGGGGGCTCGTATGGCTACACCTTC.